This is a list of T cell receptor beta chains from one sample in a study of blood T cell repertoires in COVID-19. Produced via immunoSEQ multiplex PCR; TCRdb's table is partial and in-frame only. The table has a few hundred thousand clones, around nine tenths seen once. Sequencing was done on a sample of peripheral blood. The receptor source for this set is a young man with active or convalescent COVID-19. Both conserved end residues are part of each CDR3. A D gene is named only where the DNA matches it firmly. Clone size is given for some rows only: seen once, a few or many times, or a class if the clone is expanded.

cdr3_length j_call clone_size v_call d_call cdr3_aa cdr3_nt
15 TRBJ2-1 - TRBV5-6 TRBD2 CASILAGAPHNEQFF TGTGCCAGCATCCTAGCGGGGGCCCCCCACAATGAGCAGTTCTTC
15 TRBJ2-1 - TRBV2 TRBD2 CASSEDRLAGNEQFF TGTGCCAGCAGTGAGGATAGGCTAGCGGGTAATGAGCAGTTCTTC
15 TRBJ2-1 once TRBV6-5 TRBD1 CASSSRTGGKNEQFF TGTGCCAGCAGTTCCCGGACAGGGGGCAAGAATGAGCAGTTCTTC
15 TRBJ2-3 - TRBV6-2/TRBV6-3 TRBD1 CASSPGTGSADTQYF TGTGCCAGCAGTCCAGGGACAGGGAGCGCAGATACGCAGTATTTT
14 TRBJ1-4 - TRBV5-1 - CASSLGGTDEKLFF TGCGCCAGCAGCTTAGGCGGGACGGATGAAAAACTGTTTTTT
15 TRBJ2-5 - TRBV9 TRBD1 CASSVGQGGQETQYF TGTGCCAGCAGCGTGGGACAGGGGGGTCAAGAGACCCAGTACTTC
16 TRBJ2-3 - TRBV5-1 TRBD2 CASSGGLAGVSDTQYF TGCGCCAGCAGCGGGGGACTAGCGGGGGTTTCAGATACGCAGTATTTT
15 TRBJ2-2 - TRBV7-7 - CASTLALAGAGELFF TGTGCCAGCACCTTAGCCTTAGCAGGGGCTGGGGAGCTGTTTTTT
14 TRBJ1-4 - TRBV6-6 TRBD1 CASIEQGAGEKLFF TGTGCCAGCATCGAACAGGGGGCGGGTGAAAAACTGTTTTTT
17 TRBJ2-7 - TRBV13 TRBD1 CASSHVGTAKKIYEQYF TGTGCCAGCAGCCACGTAGGGACAGCAAAAAAGATCTACGAGCAGTACTTC
16 TRBJ1-1 - TRBV10-3 - CAISEFGYAADTEAFF TGTGCCATCAGTGAATTTGGATACGCGGCGGACACTGAAGCTTTCTTT
12 TRBJ2-7 - TRBV29-1 TRBD1 CSVVDRAYEQYF TGCAGCGTTGTCGACAGGGCCTACGAGCAGTACTTC
14 TRBJ2-2 few TRBV27 TRBD2 CASRGTSGTGELFF TGTGCCAGCAGAGGGACTAGCGGAACCGGGGAGCTGTTTTTT
16 TRBJ1-2 - TRBV7-9 - CASRMNEGSRHYGYTF TGTGCCAGCAGAATGAACGAGGGTTCCCGGCACTATGGCTACACCTTC
15 TRBJ2-1 - TRBV11-1 - CASSSATNPGNEQFF TGTGCCAGCAGCTCCGCGACTAACCCGGGGAATGAGCAGTTCTTC
14 TRBJ1-6 - TRBV19 - CASSTTGVVSPLHF TGTGCCAGTAGTACGACAGGAGTTGTTTCACCCCTCCACTTT
18 TRBJ1-6 - TRBV7-8 TRBD1 CASSIRDREDSYNSPLHF TGTGCCAGCAGCATAAGAGACAGGGAGGACTCCTATAATTCACCCCTCCACTTT
14 TRBJ2-5 - TRBV6-5 TRBD2 CASRPGGALETQYF TGTGCCAGCAGGCCCGGGGGGGCTTTGGAGACCCAGTACTTC
15 TRBJ2-7 few TRBV9 TRBD2 CASSPGTSSYYEQYF TGTGCCAGCAGCCCCGGGACTAGCAGTTACTACGAGCAGTACTTC
15 TRBJ1-3 - TRBV2 - CASLIGGSSGNTIYF TGTGCCAGCCTCATCGGGGGAAGCTCTGGAAACACCATATATTTT
15 TRBJ2-7 - TRBV18 TRBD1 CASSQPGQGTYEQYF TGTGCCAGCTCACAACCGGGACAGGGCACTTACGAGCAGTACTTC
13 TRBJ1-1 once TRBV14 - CASSPTGLTEAFF TGTGCCAGCAGCCCCACAGGGCTCACTGAAGCTTTCTTT
14 TRBJ2-7 few TRBV3-1/TRBV3-2 - CASSQRGISYEQYF TGTGCCAGCAGCCAAAGGGGTATCTCCTACGAGCAGTACTTC
13 TRBJ2-3 - TRBV6-5 - CASSAPGVDTQYF TGTGCCAGCAGCGCCCCAGGGGTAGATACGCAGTATTTT
13 TRBJ1-2 - TRBV9 - CASSFDSGYGYTF TGTGCCAGCAGTTTCGACAGTGGCTATGGCTACACCTTC
12 TRBJ1-1 - TRBV2 TRBD1 CASRTGDSRAFF TGTGCCAGCAGGACTGGGGACAGCAGAGCTTTCTTT
16 TRBJ1-5 - TRBV27 TRBD1 CASSLWGQTSNQPQHF TGTGCCAGCAGTTTATGGGGACAGACTAGCAATCAGCCCCAGCATTTT
11 TRBJ1-1 - TRBV19 - CASSTASRAFF TGTGCCAGTAGTACAGCCTCTAGAGCTTTCTTT
14 TRBJ1-1 - TRBV5-1 - CASSLNRMGTEAFF TGCGCCAGCAGCTTGAACAGGATGGGCACTGAAGCTTTCTTT
18 TRBJ2-7 - TRBV7-9 TRBD2 CASSSWTSGTGGNYEQYF TGTGCCAGCAGCTCGTGGACTAGCGGGACTGGGGGGAACTACGAGCAGTACTTC
15 TRBJ2-5 - TRBV15 TRBD1 CASRRGQGAQETQYF TGTGCCTCGCGCCGGGGACAGGGCGCCCAAGAGACCCAGTACTTC
15 TRBJ1-1 - TRBV3-1/TRBV3-2 - CASSQDHSMNTEAFF TGTGCCAGCAGCCAAGATCACAGCATGAACACTGAAGCTTTCTTT
13 TRBJ2-4 few TRBV6-5 TRBD1 CAGGQGVEDIQYF TGTGCCGGAGGACAGGGGGTAGAGGACATTCAGTACTTC
15 TRBJ1-3 - TRBV9 - CASSTAVESGNTIYF TGTGCCAGCAGCACCGCGGTTGAGTCTGGAAACACCATATATTTT
14 TRBJ2-4 - TRBV10-2 - CASSATGWGNIQYF TGCGCCAGCAGTGCGACAGGTTGGGGAAACATTCAGTACTTC
14 TRBJ2-3 - TRBV5-1 - CASSLRGSTDTQYF TGCGCCAGCAGCTTGAGAGGGAGCACAGATACGCAGTATTTT
13 TRBJ1-2 - TRBV7-9 - CASSPVGDYGYTF TGTGCCAGCAGTCCCGTGGGAGACTATGGCTACACCTTC
11 TRBJ1-6 few TRBV30 - CAWIGSPLLHF TGTGCCTGGATTGGGAGTCCTCTTCTCCACTTT
17 TRBJ2-7 - TRBV24-1 - CATSDLAGRSEPYEQYF TGTGCCACCAGTGATTTGGCGGGGCGGTCCGAACCTTACGAGCAGTACTTC
15 TRBJ2-6 - TRBV6-5 - CASSRGVSGANVLTF TGTGCCAGCAGTAGAGGTGTCTCTGGGGCCAACGTCCTGACTTTC
14 TRBJ2-3 few TRBV15 - CATSRGDAGDTQYF TGTGCCACCAGCAGAGGAGACGCCGGGGATACGCAGTATTTT
14 TRBJ2-3 - TRBV7-9 - CASSLGTAGDTQYF TGTGCCAGCAGCTTAGGGACAGCCGGAGATACGCAGTATTTT
11 TRBJ1-1 - TRBV12-3/TRBV12-4 TRBD1 CASSRDSKAFF TGTGCCAGCAGTCGGGACAGTAAAGCTTTCTTT
13 TRBJ2-2 few TRBV3-1/TRBV3-2 - CASSRLNTGELFF TGTGCCAGCAGCCGGCTTAACACCGGGGAGCTGTTTTTT
14 TRBJ1-6 - TRBV11-2 TRBD1 CASGRQGATQPLHF TGTGCCAGCGGCAGACAGGGGGCCACGCAGCCCCTCCACTTT
15 TRBJ2-3 - TRBV9 - CASSVSSASTDTQYF TGTGCCAGCAGCGTATCTAGCGCCAGCACAGATACGCAGTATTTT
16 TRBJ1-1 - TRBV5-5 - CASSREVWSMNTEAFF TGTGCCAGCAGCAGAGAAGTTTGGTCCATGAACACTGAAGCTTTCTTT
13 TRBJ2-1 few TRBV19 - CASTRGGLNEQFF TGTGCCAGTACAAGGGGGGGGCTGAATGAGCAGTTCTTC
14 TRBJ2-5 - TRBV3-1/TRBV3-2 - CASSPGVIEETQYF TGTGCCAGCAGCCCCGGGGTGATTGAAGAGACCCAGTACTTC
16 TRBJ1-6 - TRBV5-1 TRBD1 CASSENPGQGGSPLHF TGCGCCAGCAGCGAAAACCCGGGACAGGGGGGATCACCCCTCCACTTT
14 TRBJ2-7 - TRBV11-2 TRBD1 CASSTGQGAGEQYF TGTGCCAGCAGCACCGGACAGGGGGCAGGCGAGCAGTACTTC
13 TRBJ1-2 - TRBV29-1 - CSVERGRESGYTF TGCAGCGTTGAGAGAGGGAGGGAGTCTGGCTACACCTTC
17 TRBJ1-5 - TRBV1 - CTSSHGDRPGLNQPQHF TGCACCAGCAGCCACGGGGACAGGCCCGGACTCAATCAGCCCCAGCATTTT
12 TRBJ2-2 - TRBV6-6 - CASSKLSEELFF TGTGCCAGCAGTAAGCTATCCGAGGAGCTGTTTTTT
9 TRBJ1-1 - TRBV6-4 - CASLFQAFF TGTGCCAGCCTCTTTCAGGCTTTCTTT